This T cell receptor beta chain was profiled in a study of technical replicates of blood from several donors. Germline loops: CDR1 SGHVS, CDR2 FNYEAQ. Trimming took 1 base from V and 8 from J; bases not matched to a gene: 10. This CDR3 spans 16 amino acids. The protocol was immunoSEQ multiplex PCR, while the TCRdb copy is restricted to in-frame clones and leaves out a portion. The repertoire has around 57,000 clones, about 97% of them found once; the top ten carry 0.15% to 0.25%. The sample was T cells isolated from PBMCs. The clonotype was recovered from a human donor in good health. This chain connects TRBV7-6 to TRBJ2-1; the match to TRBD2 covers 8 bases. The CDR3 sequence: CASSLGSGGIGDEQFF. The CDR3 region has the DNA TGTGCCAGCAGCTTAGGATCGGGGGGGATTGGGGATGAGCAGTTCTTC.